The clone carrying this T cell receptor beta chain was recorded a few times. Its target is unknown. The data stem from a study of cytomegalovirus exposure and HLA in healthy donors. Overall study findings and caveats: Reports described diagnosis of cytomegalovirus status by the classifier as highly specific and sensitive. Confirmation was obtained in vitro that a few CMV-associated chains are specific for CMV antigens.

Trimming took off 4 bases at V and 2 bases at J, with 13 bases between the two ends. The CDR3 consists of 15 residues. CDR1 and CDR2 (germline): MDHEN, SYDVKM. It was the roughly 130-subject validation cohort, separate from the approximately 670-subject first cohort, to which the donors belonged. Repertoires were generated with immunoSEQ multiplex PCR, while TCRdb's copy carries only in-frame clones and drops some. The sample yields fewer than 120,000 clones, approximately 89% seen once. The sequence derives from a woman aged 18-29 years in good health and CMV-seronegative. The sequencing input was PBMCs. The chain recombines TRBV28 with TRBJ2-3, with D perhaps matching TRBD2 (5 bases). The CDR3 sequence: CASSSPREFTDTQYF. The CDR3 DNA reads as TGTGCCAGCAGTTCCCCTCGGGAATTCACAGATACGCAGTATTTT.